This T cell receptor (beta chain) was captured by sequencing in a study of shared clonotypes between healthy human individuals. Repertoires were generated with immunoSEQ multiplex PCR, while TCRdb's copy carries only in-frame clones and drops some. The repertoire holds millions of clones, 85% to 95% seen once, with 0.1% to 0.15% in the top ten. The clonotype was recovered from a man in his late teens or twenties in good health. Source material: naive CD4+ T cells sorted from blood. Subset described: CD45RA+ positively selected.

The CDR3 spells CASSSRGGATNEKLFF. The CDR3 nucleotides read TGCGCCAGCAGTTCCCGTGGGGGGGCAACTAATGAAAAACTGTTTTTT. The V and J genes are TRBV5-1 and TRBJ1-4; maybe TRBD1 (5 bases). Germline V gene lookup returns CDR1 SGHRS and CDR2 YFSETQ. The V and J ends lost 5 bases and 0 bases respectively, with 14 bases between them. The CDR3 sequence is 16 residues long.